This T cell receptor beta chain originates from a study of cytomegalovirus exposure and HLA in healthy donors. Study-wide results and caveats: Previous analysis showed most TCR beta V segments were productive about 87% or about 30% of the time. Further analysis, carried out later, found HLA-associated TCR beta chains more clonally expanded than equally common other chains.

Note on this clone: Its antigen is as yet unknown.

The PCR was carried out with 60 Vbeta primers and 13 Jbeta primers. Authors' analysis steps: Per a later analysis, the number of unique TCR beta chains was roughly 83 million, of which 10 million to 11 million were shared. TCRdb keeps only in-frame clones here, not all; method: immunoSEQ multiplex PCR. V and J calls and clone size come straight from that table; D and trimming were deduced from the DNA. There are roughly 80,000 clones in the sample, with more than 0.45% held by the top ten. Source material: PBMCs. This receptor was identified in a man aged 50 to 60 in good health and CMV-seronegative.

The chain's CDR3 is CAWSGGSQAGRKYNSPLHF. As DNA, the CDR3 is TGTGCCTGGAGTGGAGGATCTCAGGCAGGGCGGAAATATAATTCACCCCTCCACTTT. V and J are TRBV30 and TRBJ1-6, with TRBD1 as a possible D gene (5 bases). V dropped 1 base and J dropped 4 bases, with 23 bases sitting between them. The CDR3 is 19 residues long. Germline values: CDR1 GTSNPN, CDR2 SVGIG (reference sequence).